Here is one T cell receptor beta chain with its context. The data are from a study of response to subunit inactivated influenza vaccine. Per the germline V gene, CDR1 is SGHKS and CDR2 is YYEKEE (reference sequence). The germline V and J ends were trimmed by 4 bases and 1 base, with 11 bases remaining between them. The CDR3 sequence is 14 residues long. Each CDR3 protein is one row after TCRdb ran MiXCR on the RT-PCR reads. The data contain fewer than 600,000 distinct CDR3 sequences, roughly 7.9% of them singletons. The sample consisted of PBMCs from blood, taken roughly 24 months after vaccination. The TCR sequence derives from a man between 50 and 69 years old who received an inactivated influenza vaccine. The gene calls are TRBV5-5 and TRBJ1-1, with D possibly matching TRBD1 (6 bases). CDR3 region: CASSADRWNTEAFF. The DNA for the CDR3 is TGTGCCAGCAGCGCTGACAGGTGGAACACTGAAGCTTTCTTT.